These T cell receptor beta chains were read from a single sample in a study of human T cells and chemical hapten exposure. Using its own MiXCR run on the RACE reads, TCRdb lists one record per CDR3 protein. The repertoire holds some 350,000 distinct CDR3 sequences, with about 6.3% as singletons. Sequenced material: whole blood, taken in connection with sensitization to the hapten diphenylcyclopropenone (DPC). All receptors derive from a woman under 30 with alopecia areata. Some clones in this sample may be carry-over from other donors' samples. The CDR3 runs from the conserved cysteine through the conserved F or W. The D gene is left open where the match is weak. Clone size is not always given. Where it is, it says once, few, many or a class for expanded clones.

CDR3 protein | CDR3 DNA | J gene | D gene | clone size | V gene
CATLFYNEQFF | TGTGCCACCTTATTCTACAATGAGCAGTTCTTC | TRBJ2-1 | - | few | TRBV12-3/TRBV12-4
CASSFGDVNQPQHF | TGTGCCAGCAGCTTTGGGGATGTCAATCAGCCCCAGCATTTT | TRBJ1-5 | - | few | TRBV7-9
CSASHMLAGGSTDTQYF | TGCAGTGCTAGTCACATGCTAGCGGGGGGTTCCACAGATACGCAGTATTTT | TRBJ2-3 | TRBD2 | many | TRBV20-1
CASSPPDRSSYNSPLHF | TGTGCCAGCTCACCACCAGACAGGAGCTCCTATAATTCACCCCTCCACTTT | TRBJ1-6 | - | - | TRBV18
CASRGGSGGPGNEQFF | TGTGCCAGTAGAGGCGGTAGCGGGGGGCCGGGTAATGAGCAGTTCTTC | TRBJ2-1 | TRBD2 | - | TRBV19
CASSSLPKTGDGSNQPQHF | TGTGCCAGCAGTAGCTTGCCTAAAACAGGGGACGGAAGCAATCAGCCCCAGCATTTT | TRBJ1-5 | TRBD1 | - | TRBV27
CASSEQGVGNSPLHF | TGTGCCAGCAGTGAACAGGGAGTTGGAAATTCACCCCTCCACTTT | TRBJ1-6 | - | many | TRBV2
CSATILELEQFF | TGCAGTGCTACCATACTAGAACTTGAGCAGTTCTTC | TRBJ2-1 | - | few | TRBV20-1
CASSAYSTGNGETQYF | TGTGCCAGCAGCGCCTACTCGACAGGGAATGGAGAGACCCAGTACTTC | TRBJ2-5 | TRBD1 | many | TRBV9
CASSYDGTVRNYEQYF | TGTGCCAGCAGTTACGATGGGACAGTCAGAAATTACGAGCAGTACTTC | TRBJ2-7 | TRBD1 | few | TRBV6-5
CASSERDYSTEAFF | TGTGCCAGCAGTGAAAGAGATTACAGCACTGAAGCTTTCTTT | TRBJ1-1 | - | - | TRBV6-1
CASSLTKPGLATGELFF | TGCGCCAGCAGCCTTACAAAGCCGGGACTCGCCACCGGGGAGCTGTTTTTT | TRBJ2-2 | - | many | TRBV4-1
CASSVAYQGAYQFF | TGCGCCAGCAGCGTAGCGTATCAGGGGGCATACCAGTTCTTC | TRBJ2-1 | TRBD1 | - | TRBV5-1
CSAVASGGQGEQFF | TGCAGTGCTGTCGCTAGCGGGGGGCAGGGTGAGCAGTTCTTC | TRBJ2-1 | TRBD2 | few | TRBV20-1
CASSLTRVDTGELFF | TGTGCCAGCAGCTTAACCAGGGTGGACACCGGGGAGCTGTTTTTT | TRBJ2-2 | - | few | TRBV11-3
CATVSRDSNYGYTF | TGTGCCACCGTCTCCCGGGACAGCAACTATGGCTACACCTTC | TRBJ1-2 | TRBD1 | many | TRBV10-3
CASGSDIPDTQYF | TGTGCCAGCGGTTCAGATATTCCAGATACGCAGTATTTT | TRBJ2-3 | - | - | TRBV6-2/TRBV6-3
CASSYMGRNGYTF | TGTGCCAGCAGTTATATGGGGCGGAATGGCTACACCTTC | TRBJ1-2 | - | many | TRBV6-5
CASSYSKAASTDTQYF | TGTGCCAGCAGTTACTCGAAAGCTGCTAGCACAGATACGCAGTATTTT | TRBJ2-3 | - | - | TRBV6-2/TRBV6-3
CASSYSYSAWAPLHF | TGTGCCAGCAGTTACTCTTACTCCGCCTGGGCACCCCTCCACTTT | TRBJ1-6 | - | many | TRBV6-5
CASSYELGTGAEGYTF | TGTGCCAGCAGTTACGAATTAGGGACAGGGGCGGAGGGCTACACCTTC | TRBJ1-2 | TRBD1 | many | TRBV6-6
CASSPSNSGGVYNEQFF | TGTGCCAGCAGCCCGTCGAATAGCGGGGGGGTTTACAATGAGCAGTTCTTC | TRBJ2-1 | TRBD2 | few | TRBV7-6
CASSHGSLGGPNEKLFF | TGTGCCAGCAGCCATGGGTCCCTGGGGGGGCCTAATGAAAAACTGTTTTTT | TRBJ1-4 | - | many | TRBV3-1
CSVKNSNQPQHF | TGCAGCGTAAAGAATAGCAATCAGCCCCAGCATTTT | TRBJ1-5 | - | many | TRBV29-1
CASSYYRGTSGNEQFF | TGTGCCAGCAGTTACTACCGAGGAACTAGCGGGAATGAGCAGTTCTTC | TRBJ2-1 | TRBD2 | many | TRBV6-5
CASSQVYRDYEGYTF | TGTGCCAGCAGCCAAGTCTACAGGGATTATGAGGGCTACACCTTC | TRBJ1-2 | - | many | TRBV4-2